The entry below gives a single T cell receptor beta chain sequence along with its context. The method was immunoSEQ multiplex PCR; TCRdb's version includes in-frame clones alone and lacks a portion of them. Here the sample spans more than 55,000 clones, approximately 94% being singletons. Germline V gene sequence: CDR1 MNHEY, CDR2 SMNVEV (reference sequence). The length of the CDR3 is 17 residues. Trimming removed 2 bases at V and 4 bases at J, with 20 bases between. These data come from a study of T cell changes during pregnancy in multiple sclerosis. The specimen comprised CD8+ T cells from peripheral blood mononuclear cells, sampled in the third trimester of pregnancy. The chain uses TRBV27 and TRBJ1-1; a weak D match, TRBD1 (6 bases). This TCR derives from a female donor with multiple sclerosis, enrolled in a pregnancy study. CDR3 nucleotide sequence: TGTGCCAGCAGTTTAATTCGAGGGGGTAACTCGGGCACTGAAGCTTTCTTT. This codes for CASSLIRGGNSGTEAFF.